This TCR beta chain was captured by sequencing in a study of blood T cell repertoires in COVID-19. Study information: Some COVID-19 samples were acute and others convalescent; all came from the United States, Italy and Spain. Nucleic acid was either cDNA or gDNA, and it came from T cells, B-cell-depleted T cells, or PBMCs.

With 2 bases removed from V and 14 bases from J, the gap between germline ends came to 11 bases. This CDR3 is 12 amino acids long. Germline CDR1 and CDR2: SGHNT and YYREEE (reference sequence). Authors' methods: The assay estimated nucleated cells by amplifying reference gene primers. Libraries were prepared by immunoSEQ multiplex PCR; TCRdb keeps only in-frame clonotypes and omits some of them. The D gene and trimming were derived from the DNA, and the V and J assignments and clone size from that table. Among about 220,000 clones listed, 80% were seen once. The sequencing sample was made of peripheral blood. J is TRBJ1-6 and V is TRBV5-4; unclear D gene. The sequence was collected from a human donor in a cohort sampled during active COVID-19. CDR3 amino acids: CASSFNDGTLHF. Written as DNA, the CDR3 is TGTGCCAGCAGCTTCAACGACGGGACCCTCCACTTT.